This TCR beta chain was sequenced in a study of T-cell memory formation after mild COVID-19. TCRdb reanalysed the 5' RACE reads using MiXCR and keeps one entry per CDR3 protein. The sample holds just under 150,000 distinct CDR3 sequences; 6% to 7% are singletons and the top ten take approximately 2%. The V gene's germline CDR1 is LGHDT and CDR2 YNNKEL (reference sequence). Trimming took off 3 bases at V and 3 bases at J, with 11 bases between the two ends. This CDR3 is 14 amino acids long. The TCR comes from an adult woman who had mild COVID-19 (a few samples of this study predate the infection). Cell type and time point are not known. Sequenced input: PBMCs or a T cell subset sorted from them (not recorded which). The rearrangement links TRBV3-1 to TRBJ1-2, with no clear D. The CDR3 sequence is CASSQARGHYGYTF. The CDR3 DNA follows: TGTGCCAGCAGCCAGGCAAGAGGACACTATGGCTACACCTTC.